Shown below are 11 T cell receptor beta chains from a single sample sequenced in a study of T cells after posttransplantation cyclophosphamide. Measured with immunoSEQ multiplex PCR; TCRdb has only the in-frame clones, and not every one. The sample lists tens of thousands of clones, 78% occurring once. Treatment was busulfan-fludarabine conditioning, a marrow graft, and cyclophosphamide on days +3 and +4. Material: CD4+ T cells sorted from blood, obtained roughly 1,900 days after a stem cell transplant with posttransplant cyclophosphamide. These receptors were taken from a female patient aged 35 to 55 who received an allogeneic stem cell transplant from a related donor, was CMV-positive, and had no GVHD. Some T cells may arise from the graft donor.

This rearrangement joins TRBV5-8 to TRBJ1-3, with 9 bases lining up with TRBD1. J gave up 0 bases and V 6 bases, and 19 bases lay outside the gene matches. The CDR3 spans 20 residues. Germline CDR1 and CDR2: SGHTS and YDEGEE. The chain's CDR3 is CASIRESTGGLISSGNTIYF. As DNA, the CDR3 is TGTGCCAGCATCCGGGAATCTACAGGGGGCTTAATTAGCTCTGGAAACACCATATATTTT.

The rearrangement uses TRBV19 and TRBJ2-7; 7 positions agree with TRBD1. The CDR3 sequence is 13 residues long. Germline V CDR1 and CDR2: LNHDA, SQIVND (reference sequence). Trimming took 6 bases from V and 4 from J; bases not matched to a gene: 6. The CDR3: CASSPTGWYEQYF. CDR3 coding DNA: TGTGCCAGTAGCCCGACAGGGTGGTACGAGCAGTACTTC.

The chain carries TRBV29-1 and TRBJ1-1, with a tentative D call TRBD1 (5 bases). The V end lost 7 bases, the J end lost 1 base, and 13 bases lay between the germline ends. The CDR3 is made up of 13 amino acids. Germline CDR1 reads SQVTM; CDR2 reads ANQGSEA. The CDR3 sequence: CSAGRGRNTEAFF. The CDR3 DNA sequence: TGCAGCGCAGGTAGGGGCAGGAACACTGAAGCTTTCTTT.

This chain connects TRBV6-1 to TRBJ1-1; D is ambiguous. Trimming took off 4 bases at V and 3 bases at J, with 9 bases between the two ends. This CDR3 is built from 13 residues. Looked up from germline, CDR1 is MNHNS and CDR2 is SASEGT. The DNA for the CDR3 is TGTGCCAGCAGTGGGGAGGGTGACACTGAAGCTTTCTTT. Amino acid sequence: CASSGEGDTEAFF.

This rearrangement joins TRBV7-9 to TRBJ2-5; 9 bases line up with TRBD1. The CDR3 is 15 amino acids. CDR1 is SEHNR and CDR2 is FQNEAQ in the germline V gene (reference sequence). The ends lost 6 bases at V and 4 bases at J; junction bases unmatched: 9. CDR3 in amino acids: CASSYTGGGGETQYF. The CDR3 DNA is TGTGCCAGCAGTTACACAGGGGGCGGGGGAGAGACCCAGTACTTC.

The chain links TRBV19 to TRBJ2-1; 7 nucleotides align to TRBD2. This CDR3 is built from 17 residues. The V gene end was trimmed by 3 bases and the J gene end by 2 bases; junction bases not matched to a gene: 10. The germline gives CDR1 LNHDA, CDR2 SQIVND (reference sequence). The CDR3 coding sequence is TGTGCCAGTAGTATGGGGGGGTACTCCGGACCCTACAATGAGCAGTTCTTC. Protein sequence: CASSMGGYSGPYNEQFF. The full variable domain, completed using reference TRBV19 and TRBJ2-1, is DGGITQSPKYLFRKEGQNVTLSCEQNLNHDAMYWYRQDPGQGLRLIYYSQIVNDFQKGDIAEGYSVSREKKESFPLTVTSAQKNPTAFYLCASSMGGYSGPYNEQFFGPGTRLTVL.

This clone was detected many times. V is TRBV10-3 and J is TRBJ1-2; unclear D gene. The germline V gene encodes CDR1 ENHRY and CDR2 SYGVKD. The ends were cut back, 5 bases at V and 8 bases at J, with 18 bases in the middle. The length of the CDR3 is 14 residues. The CDR3 protein is CAISSTTYRWGYTF. CDR3 in DNA: TGTGCCATCAGTTCTACGACATACCGATGGGGCTACACCTTC.

This chain links TRBV2 with TRBJ2-7; the D gene is possibly TRBD2 (6 bases). Germline V gene data show CDR1 as SNHLY and CDR2 as FYNNEI. V lost 6 bases to trimming and J lost 6 bases, with 12 bases between them. This CDR3 is built from 12 residues. This CDR3 reads CASRRQGGEQYF. CDR3 nucleotides: TGTGCCAGCAGGAGGCAGGGAGGCGAGCAGTACTTC.

V and J are TRBV7-2 and TRBJ2-7; D not certain. V shed 0 bases and J shed 6 bases, with 6 bases lying between them. This CDR3 spans 12 amino acids. The V gene's germline CDR1 is SGHTA and CDR2 FQGNSA. The CDR3 bases are TGTGCCAGCAGCTTAGCCTATGGCGAGCAGTACTTC. Its protein product is CASSLAYGEQYF. The full variable domain, its missing parts supplied by reference TRBV7-2 and TRBJ2-7, is GAGVSQSPSNKVTEKGKDVELRCDPISGHTALYWYRQSLGQGLEFLIYFQGNSAPDKSGLPSDRFSAERTGGSVSTLTIQRTQQEDSAVYLCASSLAYGEQYFGPGTRLTVT.

The rearrangement uses TRBV7-3 and TRBJ2-1, with 9 bases lining up with TRBD2. This CDR3 is built from 15 residues. Trimming removed 5 bases from V and 5 bases from J; junction bases left unmatched: 7. CDR1 is SGHTA and CDR2 is FQGTGA in the germline V gene. CDR3 nucleotide sequence: TGTGCCAGCAGCCCCCAGGCGGGGGGGAACAATGAGCAGTTCTTC. Its protein product is CASSPQAGGNNEQFF.

V usage is TRBV6-5 and J usage is TRBJ1-2, with D perhaps TRBD1 (6 bases). Germline V gene lookup returns CDR1 MNHEY and CDR2 SVGAGI. The CDR3 loop spans 13 amino acids. Trimming stripped 5 bases from V and 8 bases from J, with 15 bases between. CDR3 DNA: TGTGCCAGCAGTAAACAGGGTAGTGGGGGCTACACCTTC. It yields the protein CASSKQGSGGYTF.